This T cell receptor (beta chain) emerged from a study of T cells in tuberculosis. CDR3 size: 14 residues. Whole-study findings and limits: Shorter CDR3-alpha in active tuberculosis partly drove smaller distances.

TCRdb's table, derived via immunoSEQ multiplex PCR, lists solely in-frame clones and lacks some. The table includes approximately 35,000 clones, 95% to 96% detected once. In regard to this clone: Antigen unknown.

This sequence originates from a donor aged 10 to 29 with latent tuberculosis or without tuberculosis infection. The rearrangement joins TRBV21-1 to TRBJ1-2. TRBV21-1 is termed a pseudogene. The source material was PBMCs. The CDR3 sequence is CASSKAQSGSDYTF. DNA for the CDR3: TGTGCCAGCAGCAAAGCTCAGTCCGGGTCTGACTACACCTTC.